The 5 T cell receptor beta chains below come from one sample, sequenced in a study of blood T cells in healthy people across ages (dated by TCRdb to between 2015 and 2016). Preparation of the library involved 5' RACE. Sequencing was performed on an Illumina HiSeq 2500. A second about 6 to 11 cycle PCR used a sample-barcoded 5' primer and a J-beta primer mix. TCRdb reran the public reads through fastp at Q25 and MiXCR, keeping productive beta chains. All rows with the same CDR3 protein become a single entry with the most common DNA and genes. Counted in this sample were over 1,500,000 distinct CDR3 sequences; around 50% of them appeared once. 2.1% of the sample goes to the ten largest clones. Sequencing used blood. The origin of the receptors is a woman in her 40s in good health.

This clonotype was counted between two and nine times. J is TRBJ2-5 and V is TRBV29-1, with no clear D. V lost 7 bases, J lost 0 bases, and 12 bases lay in between. The CDR3 has 13 residues. Per the germline V gene, CDR1 is SQVTM and CDR2 is ANQGSEA. The CDR3 protein is CSALDQYQETQYF. CDR3 DNA sequence: TGCAGCGCCCTGGACCAGTACCAAGAGACCCAGTACTTC.

The sample holds a few counts of this clonotype. The chain recombines TRBV27 with TRBJ2-6; TRBD1 might be the D (5 bases). This CDR3 is built from 15 residues. Per germline, CDR1 MNHEY and CDR2 SMNVEV (reference sequence). V lost 6 bases and J 2 bases, leaving 11 bases between the germline ends. This CDR3 reads CASSSPGTGANVLTF. The CDR3 DNA reads TGTGCCAGCAGCTCCCCAGGGACTGGGGCCAACGTCCTGACTTTC.

This chain joins TRBV27 and TRBJ2-7; the D is unclear. This CDR3 is built from 12 residues. The V gene's germline CDR1 is MNHEY and CDR2 SMNVEV (reference sequence). The V gene lost 7 bases and the J gene lost 5 bases, with 12 bases spanning the gap. The CDR3 reads CASTDLGDEQYF. For the CDR3, the DNA is TGTGCCAGCACGGATTTAGGAGACGAGCAGTACTTC.

The genes are TRBV28 and TRBJ2-7, with 8 bases identical to TRBD1. Germline CDR1 is MDHEN and CDR2 is SYDVKM. CDR3 length: 14 residues. The V gene end was trimmed by 6 bases and the J gene end by 7 bases; junction bases not matched to a gene: 11. CDR3 sequence: CASRAGGVSNEQYF. Written as DNA, the CDR3 is TGTGCCAGCAGGGCAGGGGGCGTTAGCAATGAGCAGTACTTC.

This chain uses TRBV20-1 with TRBJ2-1, with TRBD2 matching 12 bases. Germline values: CDR1 DFQATT, CDR2 SNEGSKA (reference sequence). J lost 0 bases, V lost 1 base, and 10 bases had no gene match. The CDR3 length is 19 residues. In DNA, the CDR3 is TGCAGTGCTAGAGCGGGCCTAGCGGGGGGGCCTGGCTCCTACAATGAGCAGTTCTTC. This codes for CSARAGLAGGPGSYNEQFF.